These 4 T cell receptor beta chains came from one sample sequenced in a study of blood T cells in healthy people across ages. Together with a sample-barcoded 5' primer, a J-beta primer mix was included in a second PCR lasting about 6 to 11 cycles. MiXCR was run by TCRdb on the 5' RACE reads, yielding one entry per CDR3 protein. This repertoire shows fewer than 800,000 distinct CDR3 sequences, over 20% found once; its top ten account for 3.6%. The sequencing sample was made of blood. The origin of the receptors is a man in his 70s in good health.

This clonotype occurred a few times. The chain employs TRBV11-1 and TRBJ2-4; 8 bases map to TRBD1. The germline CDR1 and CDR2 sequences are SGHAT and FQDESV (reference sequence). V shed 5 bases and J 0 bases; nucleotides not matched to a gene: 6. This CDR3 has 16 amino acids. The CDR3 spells CASSAGQGLAKNIQYF. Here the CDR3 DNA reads TGTGCCAGCAGCGCAGGACAGGGTCTAGCCAAAAACATTCAGTACTTC.

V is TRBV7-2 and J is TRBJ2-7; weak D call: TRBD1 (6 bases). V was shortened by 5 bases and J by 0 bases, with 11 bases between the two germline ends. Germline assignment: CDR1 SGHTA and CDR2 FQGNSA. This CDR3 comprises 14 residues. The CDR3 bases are TGTGCCAGCAGCCTAACGACAGGCTCCTACGAGCAGTACTTC. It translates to CASSLTTGSYEQYF. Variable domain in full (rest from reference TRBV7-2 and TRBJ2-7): GAGVSQSPSNKVTEKGKDVELRCDPISGHTALYWYRQSLGQGLEFLIYFQGNSAPDKSGLPSDRFSAERTGGSVSTLTIQRTQQEDSAVYLCASSLTTGSYEQYFGPGTRLTVT.

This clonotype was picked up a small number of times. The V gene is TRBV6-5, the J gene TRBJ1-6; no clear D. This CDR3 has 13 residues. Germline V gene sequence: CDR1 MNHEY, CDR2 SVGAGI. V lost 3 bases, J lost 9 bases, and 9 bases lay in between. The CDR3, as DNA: TGTGCCAGCAGTTATGGCTCCGGTTCACCCCTCCACTTT. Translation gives CASSYGSGSPLHF.

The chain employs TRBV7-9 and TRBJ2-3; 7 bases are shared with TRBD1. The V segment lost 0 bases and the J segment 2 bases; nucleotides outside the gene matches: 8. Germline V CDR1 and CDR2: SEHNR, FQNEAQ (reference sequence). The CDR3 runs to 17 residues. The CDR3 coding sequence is TGTGCCAGCAGCTTAGCGCTCTGGACAGGATACACAGATACGCAGTATTTT. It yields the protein CASSLALWTGYTDTQYF.